This T cell receptor beta chain emerged from a study of blood T cells in healthy people across ages. Deletions cut 6 bases from V and 4 bases from J, with 18 bases between. This CDR3 is built from 14 residues. Germline-derived CDR1 and CDR2 are DFQATT and SNEGSKA (reference sequence). A second roughly 6 to 11 cycle PCR used barcoded and J-beta primers. TCRdb reanalysed the 5' RACE reads using MiXCR and keeps one entry per CDR3 protein. The table records some 750,000 distinct CDR3 sequences, approximately 22% of them present only once. This chain uses TRBV20-1 with TRBJ1-1, with D maybe TRBD1 (5 bases). The TCR was taken from a man aged 65 to 79 in good health. Sequenced material: blood. The CDR3 protein is CSASDGGGGTEAFF. CDR3 in DNA: TGCAGTGCCAGCGATGGGGGGGGGGGCACTGAAGCTTTCTTT.